This passage covers 23 T cell receptor beta chains from one sample sequenced in a study of vaccination and CD4 T cells after COVID-19. Treatment defined: approximately 9-day PBMC culture with coronavirus spike peptide pools or control peptides (ViraFEST assay). No antigen has been identified for these receptors. The Oncomine TCR Beta short-read assay was applied to DNA of cultured CD4+ T cells. TCRdb reprocessed the PCR reads with MiXCR, giving one entry per CDR3 protein. The sample consists of about 15,000 distinct CDR3 sequences, about 55% of them appearing once. The sequenced sample was CD4+ T cells from blood, cultured in vitro. The receptors derive from a human donor who had recovered from COVID-19.

V usage is TRBV11-2 and J usage is TRBJ2-3, with 13 nucleotides matching TRBD2. The CDR3 sequence is 19 residues long. Per germline, CDR1 SGHAT and CDR2 FQNNGV. The trim removed 1 base at V and 4 bases at J, leaving 11 bases unmatched. The CDR3 reads CASSLATSGRIGDPDTQYF. Here the CDR3 DNA reads TGTGCCAGCAGCTTAGCGACTAGCGGGAGGATTGGGGACCCAGATACGCAGTATTTT.

This clonotype was seen a few times. The rearrangement links TRBV27 to TRBJ1-5, with 7 bases lining up with TRBD1. Germline CDR1 reads MNHEY; CDR2 reads SMNVEV (reference sequence). CDR3 size: 16 residues. Trimming at V came to 7 bases and at J to 5 bases, leaving 14 bases not matched to a gene. The CDR3 DNA sequence: TGTGCCAGCAAGAGCCCGACAGGGTTGTCTGATCAGCCCCAGCATTTT. Translation: CASKSPTGLSDQPQHF.

This rearrangement joins TRBV20-1 to TRBJ2-5; possible D gene TRBD2, 5 bases. CDR3 length: 12 amino acids. CDR1 is DFQATT, CDR2 SNEGSKA, per germline (reference sequence). The V end was cut by 2 bases, the J end by 4 bases, with 8 bases between. In DNA form, the CDR3 reads TGCAGTGCTAGACCGGGGAGAGAGACCCAGTACTTC. Translating gives CSARPGRETQYF.

This clonotype appeared a single time. This chain uses TRBV2 with TRBJ1-1; D gene ambiguous. Per the germline V gene, CDR1 is SNHLY and CDR2 is FYNNEI. V was shortened by 8 bases and J by 1 base, with 14 bases between the two germline ends. The CDR3 consists of 14 residues. CDR3 loop: CASLGGDPNTEAFF. The CDR3 region has the DNA TGTGCCAGCCTGGGCGGAGATCCGAACACTGAAGCTTTCTTT.

This clonotype came up a few times. The chain recombines TRBV20-1 with TRBJ1-2; D is possibly TRBD1 (6 bases). Germline V gene lookup returns CDR1 DFQATT and CDR2 SNEGSKA (reference sequence). Deletions cut 6 bases from V and 8 bases from J, with 19 bases between. This CDR3 has 13 amino acids. The CDR3 region has the DNA TGCAGTGCGGGGGACATCCCACGGGGAGGCTACACCTTC. This codes for CSAGDIPRGGYTF.

The rearrangement joins TRBV7-3 to TRBJ2-1; 8 bases map to TRBD1. In germline, CDR1 is SGHTA, CDR2 FQGTGA. The V and J ends lost 5 bases and 13 bases, in that order; junction bases with no gene match: 10. This CDR3 has 13 residues. The DNA of the CDR3 is TGTGCCAGCAGCCGCTCGGGCAGGGGGCTACAGTTCTTC. Its protein is CASSRSGRGLQFF.

On this clonotype: This clone may be a read error of a much larger clone one base away. The chain carries TRBV6-1 and TRBJ1-2, with 9 bases lining up with TRBD1. This CDR3 has 17 amino acids. The trim removed 6 bases at V and 8 bases at J, leaving 19 bases unmatched. Germline CDR1 MNHNS, CDR2 SASEGT. The CDR3 is CASSSRTGQGLIRGYTF. The CDR3 DNA sequence: TGTGCCAGCAGCTCCAGGACGGGACAGGGCCTGATTAGAGGCTACACCTTC.

This clonotype was found a few times. The genes are TRBV25-1 and TRBJ1-5; D is perhaps TRBD1 (5 bases). V was trimmed by 4 bases and J by 5 bases, leaving 12 bases between them. Germline CDR1 and CDR2: MGHDK and SYGVNS. This CDR3 is built from 14 residues. CDR3 region: CASSAAGGDQPQHF. As DNA, the CDR3 is TGTGCCAGCAGTGCCGCCGGGGGGGATCAGCCCCAGCATTTT.

This chain connects TRBV20-1 to TRBJ1-5, with D maybe TRBD1 (5 bases). Germline-derived CDR1 and CDR2 are DFQATT and SNEGSKA (reference sequence). This CDR3 has 15 residues. Trimming stripped 6 bases from V and 3 bases from J, with 18 bases between. CDR3 in amino acids: CSAGTGSALNQPQHF. For the CDR3, the DNA is TGCAGTGCAGGGACGGGGAGTGCCCTCAATCAGCCCCAGCATTTT.

The chain has TRBV7-3 and TRBJ1-2; perhaps TRBD1 as D (5 bases). V was shortened by 5 bases and J by 5 bases, with 18 bases between the two germline ends. Germline V lookup: CDR1 SGHTA, CDR2 FQGTGA. The CDR3 consists of 15 residues. In nucleotides, the CDR3 is TGTGCCAGCAGCCAAACAAAGGGGACCCCTTATGGCTACACCTTC. It encodes CASSQTKGTPYGYTF.

This sequence joins TRBV19 and TRBJ1-1; TRBD1 might be the D (6 bases). CDR3 length: 14 amino acids. Germline CDR1 is LNHDA and CDR2 is SQIVND (reference sequence). Deletions cut 6 bases from V and 1 base from J, with 12 bases between. The CDR3 loop is CASRYRESNTEAFF. The DNA for the CDR3 is TGTGCCAGTAGATACAGGGAGTCGAACACTGAAGCTTTCTTT.

V usage is TRBV7-2 and J usage is TRBJ2-7, with D uncertain. Germline values: CDR1 SGHTA, CDR2 FQGNSA. Deletions cut 2 bases from V and 3 bases from J, with 5 bases between. This CDR3 is 12 amino acids long. CDR3 sequence reads: CASSLLHYEQYF. CDR3 nucleotide sequence: TGTGCCAGCAGCTTACTTCACTACGAGCAGTACTTC.

The rearrangement uses TRBV7-9 and TRBJ2-7; D remains unclear. CDR3 length equals 14 residues. Germline assignment: CDR1 SEHNR and CDR2 FQNEAQ (reference sequence). V shed 0 bases and J shed 1 base, with 7 bases lying between them. CDR3 bases: TGTGCCAGCAGCTTAGCAATAGGGTCCTACGAGCAGTACTTC. This sequence encodes CASSLAIGSYEQYF.

J is TRBJ1-1 and V is TRBV6-2 or TRBV6-3; 8 positions match TRBD1. With 6 bases clipped from V and 11 bases from J, the junction kept 14 bases outside the gene matches. This CDR3 has 14 residues. The V gene's germline CDR1 is MNHEY and CDR2 SVGEGT. For the CDR3, the DNA is TGTGCCAGCAGCCCATATCAGGGGGCCAGGTCGGCTTTCTTT. Translation gives CASSPYQGARSAFF.

The genes are TRBV7-9 and TRBJ2-5, with D uncertain. The V end was cut by 5 bases, the J end by 3 bases, with 4 bases between. CDR1 is SEHNR, CDR2 FQNEAQ, per germline (reference sequence). The length of the CDR3 is 11 residues. This chain's CDR3 is CASSGKETQYF. CDR3 nucleotide sequence: TGTGCCAGCAGCGGGAAAGAGACCCAGTACTTC.

The sample holds a few counts of this clonotype. At one end, the junction sequence differs from germline, possibly due to a read error. The rearrangement joins TRBV7-6 to TRBJ2-2; the D gene is possibly TRBD1 (5 bases). CDR1 is SGHVS and CDR2 is FNYEAQ in the germline V gene. The CDR3 is made up of 15 amino acids. The CDR3 nucleotides read TGTGCTAGCAGGCCGGCAGGGCTAAACACCGGGGAGCTGTTTTTT. Amino acids: CASRPAGLNTGELFF. Looking up the rest from reference TRBV7-6 and TRBJ2-2 gives the full variable domain: GAGVSQSPRYKVTKRGQDVALRCDPISGHVSLYWYRQALGQGPEFLTYFNYEAQQDKSGLPNDRFSAERPEGSISTLTIQRTEQRDSAMYRCASRPAGLNTGELFFGEGSRLTVL.

This clonotype appeared a few times. J is TRBJ1-5 and V is TRBV24-1; D may be TRBD1 (5 bases). The CDR3 has 14 amino acids. The germline V gene has CDR1 KGHDR and CDR2 SFDVKD. V was clipped by 9 bases and J by 0 bases, with 11 bases between them. The CDR3 loop is CATGTAYSNQPQHF. CDR3 coding DNA: TGTGCCACCGGGACGGCTTATAGCAATCAGCCCCAGCATTTT.

This clonotype showed up just once. The chain links TRBV2 to TRBJ2-7; 9 bases fit TRBD2. With V trimmed by 3 bases and J by 6 bases, 6 bases remained unmatched. CDR3 length: 14 amino acids. CDR1 SNHLY and CDR2 FYNNEI come from the germline V gene. The CDR3 DNA follows: TGTGCCAGCAGTGAGAGCGGGAGGAAGAGCGAGCAGTACTTC. The encoded protein is CASSESGRKSEQYF.

The V and J genes are TRBV19 and TRBJ2-1; 11 nucleotides align to TRBD2. CDR1 and CDR2 (germline): LNHDA, SQIVND (reference sequence). V lost 4 bases, J lost 7 bases, and 9 bases stayed unmatched. The CDR3 spans 16 residues. CDR3 coding DNA: TGTGCCAGTAGTACCCTAGGGACTAGCGGTTGGAATGAGCAGTTCTTC. Amino acid sequence: CASSTLGTSGWNEQFF.

CDR3: CASSPAQGRGDEKLFF. The CDR3 DNA reads as TGTGCCAGCAGTCCGGCACAGGGAAGAGGGGATGAAAAACTGTTTTTT. This chain links TRBV27 with TRBJ1-4; a weak D match, TRBD1 (6 bases). Germline loops: CDR1 MNHEY, CDR2 SMNVEV (reference sequence). CDR3 size: 16 residues. V shed 5 bases and J shed 6 bases, with 19 bases lying between them.

CDR3 sequence (DNA): TGTGCCAGCAGTTACTCTTCCGGTCGTAGCAATCAGCCCCAGCATTTT. This codes for CASSYSSGRSNQPQHF. The chain recombines TRBV6-5 with TRBJ1-5, with D hard to call. Germline-derived CDR1 and CDR2 are MNHEY and SVGAGI. The CDR3 extends over 16 amino acids. The ends were cut back, 0 bases at V and 0 bases at J, with 9 bases in the middle.

This clonotype was found a few times. J is TRBJ1-2 and V is TRBV6-1; weak D call: TRBD1 (6 bases). The V end was cut by 8 bases, the J end by 8 bases, with 15 bases between. Germline V gene data show CDR1 as MNHNS and CDR2 as SASEGT. The CDR3 is 12 residues long. The CDR3 is CASAAGERGYTF. In DNA, the CDR3 is TGTGCCAGCGCTGCAGGGGAAAGAGGCTACACCTTC.

The V gene is TRBV6-5, the J gene TRBJ2-5, with D possibly matching TRBD2 (5 bases). Per the germline V gene, CDR1 is MNHEY and CDR2 is SVGAGI. This CDR3 comprises 17 residues. The V end was cut by 0 bases, the J end by 3 bases, with 17 bases between. CDR3 DNA: TGTGCCAGCAGTTACTCGATTCGGGGATATTCGAAAGAGACCCAGTACTTC. It is translated as CASSYSIRGYSKETQYF.